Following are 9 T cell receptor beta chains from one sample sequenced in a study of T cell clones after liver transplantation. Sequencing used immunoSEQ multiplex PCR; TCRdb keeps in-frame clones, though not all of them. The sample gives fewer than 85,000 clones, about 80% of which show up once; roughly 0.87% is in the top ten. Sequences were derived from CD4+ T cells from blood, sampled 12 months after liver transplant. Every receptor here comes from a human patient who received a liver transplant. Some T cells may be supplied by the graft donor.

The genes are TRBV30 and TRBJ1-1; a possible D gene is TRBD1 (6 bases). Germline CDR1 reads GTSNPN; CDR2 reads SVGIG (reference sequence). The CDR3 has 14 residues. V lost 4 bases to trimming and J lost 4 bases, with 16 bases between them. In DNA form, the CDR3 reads TGTGCCTGGATGCGGCGGGGGGCTGGCACTGAAGCTTTCTTT. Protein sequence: CAWMRRGAGTEAFF.

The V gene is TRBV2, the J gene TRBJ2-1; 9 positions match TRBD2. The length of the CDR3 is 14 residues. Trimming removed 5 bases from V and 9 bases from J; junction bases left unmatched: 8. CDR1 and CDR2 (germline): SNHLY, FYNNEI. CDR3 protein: CASSRLAATGEQFF. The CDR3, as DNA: TGTGCCAGCAGTCGACTAGCGGCCACGGGTGAGCAGTTCTTC.

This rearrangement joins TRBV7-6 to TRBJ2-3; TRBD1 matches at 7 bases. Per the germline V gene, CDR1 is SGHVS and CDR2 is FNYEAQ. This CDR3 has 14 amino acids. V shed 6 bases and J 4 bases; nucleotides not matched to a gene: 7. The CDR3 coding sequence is TGTGCCAGCAGATCAACAGGGGTGGCAGATACGCAGTATTTT. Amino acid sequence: CASRSTGVADTQYF. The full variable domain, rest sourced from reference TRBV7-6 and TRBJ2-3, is GAGVSQSPRYKVTKRGQDVALRCDPISGHVSLYWYRQALGQGPEFLTYFNYEAQQDKSGLPNDRFSAERPEGSISTLTIQRTEQRDSAMYRCASRSTGVADTQYFGPGTRLTVL.

The CDR3 sequence is CASSKDRADTQYF. In DNA form, the CDR3 reads TGTGCCAGCAGCAAAGACAGAGCAGATACGCAGTATTTT. The J gene is TRBJ2-3, the V gene TRBV7-2; tentative D call: TRBD1 (5 bases). With 5 bases removed from V and 4 bases from J, the gap between germline ends came to 10 bases. The germline V gene has CDR1 SGHTA and CDR2 FQGNSA. This CDR3 contains 13 residues.

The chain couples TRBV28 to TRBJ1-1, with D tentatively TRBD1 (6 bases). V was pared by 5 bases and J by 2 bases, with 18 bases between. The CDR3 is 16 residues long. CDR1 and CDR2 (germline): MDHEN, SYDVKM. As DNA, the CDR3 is TGTGCCAGCAGTAGGGGGACGGGTGGTTTCAACACTGAAGCTTTCTTT. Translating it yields CASSRGTGGFNTEAFF.

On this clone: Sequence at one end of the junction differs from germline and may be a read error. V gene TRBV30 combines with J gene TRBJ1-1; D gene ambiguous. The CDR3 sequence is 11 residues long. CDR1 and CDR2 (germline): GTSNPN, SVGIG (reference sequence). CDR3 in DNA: TGTGCCTGGAGTGTTAACACAGAAGCTTTCTTT. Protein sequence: CAWSVNTEAFF.

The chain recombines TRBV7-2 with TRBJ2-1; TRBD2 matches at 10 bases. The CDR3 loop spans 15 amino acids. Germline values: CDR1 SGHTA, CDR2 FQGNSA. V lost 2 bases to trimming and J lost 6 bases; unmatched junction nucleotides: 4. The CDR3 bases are TGTGCCAGCAGCTTATTTAGCGGGAGGATCAATGAGCAGTTCTTC. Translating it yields CASSLFSGRINEQFF.

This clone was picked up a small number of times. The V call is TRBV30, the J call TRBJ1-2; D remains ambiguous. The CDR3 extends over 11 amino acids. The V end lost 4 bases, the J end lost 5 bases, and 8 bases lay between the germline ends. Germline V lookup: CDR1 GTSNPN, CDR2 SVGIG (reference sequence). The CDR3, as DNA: TGTGCCTGGACCGAAGGGTATGGCTACACCTTC. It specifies CAWTEGYGYTF.

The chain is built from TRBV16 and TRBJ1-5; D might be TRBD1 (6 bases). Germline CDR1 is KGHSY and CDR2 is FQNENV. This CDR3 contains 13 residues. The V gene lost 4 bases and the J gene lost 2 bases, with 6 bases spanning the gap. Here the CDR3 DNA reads TGTGCCAGCAGCCGACAGGGCAATCAGCCCCAGCATTTT. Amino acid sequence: CASSRQGNQPQHF.